A single sample is the source of the 31 T cell receptor beta chains below, sequenced in a study of identical twins. TCRdb reprocessed the 5' RACE reads with MiXCR, giving one entry per CDR3 protein. The data hold 500,000 to 700,000 distinct CDR3 sequences, with just over 7% observed a single time. These records were also assigned to another study, of yellow fever vaccine responses in identical twins.

Sample: PBMCs. The receptors originated from a woman aged 18-35 years in good health.

This clonotype was detected ten times or more. The gene calls are TRBV28 and TRBJ2-1; the D gene could be TRBD1 or TRBD2 (6 bases each). V was cut by 4 bases and J by 3 bases, with 16 bases left in between. From germline, CDR1 is MDHEN and CDR2 SYDVKM. The CDR3 consists of 16 residues. The CDR3, as DNA: TGTGCCAGCAGTTCGGGAGAAGCAGGGGACTACAATGAGCAGTTCTTC. Encoded protein: CASSSGEAGDYNEQFF.

CDR3 residues: CASSEVVQNNSPLHF. The CDR3 bases are TGTGCCAGCAGTGAAGTAGTACAGAATAATTCACCCCTCCACTTT. V is TRBV6-1 and J is TRBJ1-6; the D is unclear. This CDR3 is 15 amino acids long. V dropped 1 base and J dropped 5 bases, with 9 bases sitting between them. In germline, CDR1 is MNHNS, CDR2 SASEGT.

This chain joins TRBV28 and TRBJ2-1, with D maybe TRBD1 (5 bases). Per the germline V gene, CDR1 is MDHEN and CDR2 is SYDVKM. The CDR3 runs to 14 residues. With 6 bases removed from V and 4 bases from J, the gap between germline ends came to 13 bases. The CDR3 DNA reads TGTGCCAGCAGACCCCAGGACACTTACAATGAGCAGTTCTTC. This codes for CASRPQDTYNEQFF. The variable domain in full, with the rest retrieved from reference TRBV28 and TRBJ2-1, is DVKVTQSSRYLVKRTGEKVFLECVQDMDHENMFWYRQDPGLGLRLIYFSYDVKMKEKGDIPEGYSVSREKKERFSLILESASTNQTSMYLCASRPQDTYNEQFFGPGTRLTVL.

CDR3: CASRTSGTGLRYEQYF. The CDR3 coding sequence is TGTGCCAGTAGGACGAGCGGGACCGGGTTACGCTACGAGCAGTACTTC. The V and J genes are TRBV19 and TRBJ2-7, with 7 bases matching TRBD2. Losses at the gene ends were 6 bases for V and 3 bases for J; bases not matched to a gene: 14. The CDR3 runs to 16 residues. Germline CDR1 is LNHDA and CDR2 is SQIVND (reference sequence). The entire variable domain, with the rest obtained from reference TRBV19 and TRBJ2-7, is as follows: DGGITQSPKYLFRKEGQNVTLSCEQNLNHDAMYWYRQDPGQGLRLIYYSQIVNDFQKGDIAEGYSVSREKKESFPLTVTSAQKNPTAFYLCASRTSGTGLRYEQYFGPGTRLTVT.

V is TRBV7-9 and J is TRBJ2-5; 8 bases agree with TRBD2. The CDR3 spans 16 residues. Trimming removed 5 bases from V and 1 base from J; junction bases left unmatched: 9. CDR1 is SEHNR, CDR2 FQNEAQ, per germline (reference sequence). CDR3 sequence reads: CASSPTLSGSQETQYF. The CDR3 nucleotides are TGTGCCAGCAGCCCGACGTTAAGCGGGAGCCAAGAGACCCAGTACTTC.

A few counts support this clonotype. The rearrangement joins TRBV28 to TRBJ2-1; 9 bases match TRBD2. This CDR3 region has 16 residues. Germline V CDR1 and CDR2: MDHEN, SYDVKM. Trimming at V came to 8 bases and at J to 3 bases, leaving 11 bases not matched to a gene. In nucleotides, the CDR3 is TGTGCCAGCGGCTCCCAAACAGCGGGAGGCTACAATGAGCAGTTCTTC. This codes for CASGSQTAGGYNEQFF.

This clonotype was detected a few times. The chain recombines TRBV12-3 or TRBV12-4 with TRBJ2-7; D perhaps matches TRBD2 (6 bases). Between the trimmed V and J ends, which lost 5 bases and 6 bases, there was a span of 11 bases. The CDR3 is 12 amino acids. CDR3 in amino acids: CASSPDSGEQYF. The DNA for the CDR3 is TGTGCCAGCAGTCCAGATAGCGGCGAGCAGTACTTC.

This rearrangement joins TRBV10-3 to TRBJ2-1; 11 positions match TRBD2. V lost 5 bases and J lost 5; bases outside the gene matches: 5. Per germline, CDR1 ENHRY and CDR2 SYGVKD. This CDR3 comprises 15 residues. The CDR3: CAISYGTSGHNEQFF. For the CDR3, the DNA is TGTGCCATCAGTTACGGGACTAGCGGCCACAATGAGCAGTTCTTC.

This clonotype was counted between two and nine times. CDR3 in DNA: TGTGCCAGCAGCTACTCACAGGGGTCCTACAATGAGCAGTTCTTC. As protein: CASSYSQGSYNEQFF. The genes are TRBV7-9 and TRBJ2-1; 7 nucleotides align to TRBD1. Germline V gene sequence: CDR1 SEHNR, CDR2 FQNEAQ (reference sequence). The CDR3 length is 15 residues. V was clipped by 4 bases and J by 1 base; unmatched bases: 4.

Ten or more counts support this clonotype. This chain connects TRBV24-1 to TRBJ2-7, with 11 bases identical to TRBD2. The germline V gene encodes CDR1 KGHDR and CDR2 SFDVKD. The CDR3 is 16 amino acids. V shed 4 bases and J 2 bases; nucleotides not matched to a gene: 6. The CDR3 DNA reads as TGTGCCACCAGTGACGCCGGGACTAGCGGAACCTACGAGCAGTACTTC. Its translation is CATSDAGTSGTYEQYF.

The chain combines TRBV28 with TRBJ2-2, with TRBD1 matching 8 bases. The CDR3 spans 15 residues. With 6 bases clipped from V and 2 bases from J, the junction kept 5 bases outside the gene matches. Germline lookup yields CDR1 MDHEN and CDR2 SYDVKM. The CDR3 protein is CASSTGQANTGELFF. DNA for the CDR3: TGTGCCAGCAGCACGGGACAGGCAAACACCGGGGAGCTGTTTTTT. Supplemented by reference TRBV28 and TRBJ2-2, the full variable domain reads DVKVTQSSRYLVKRTGEKVFLECVQDMDHENMFWYRQDPGLGLRLIYFSYDVKMKEKGDIPEGYSVSREKKERFSLILESASTNQTSMYLCASSTGQANTGELFFGEGSRLTVL.

This chain links TRBV6-5 with TRBJ2-5; TRBD1 aligns across 9 bases. Trimming removed 3 bases from V and 5 bases from J; junction bases left unmatched: 4. CDR1 and CDR2 from the germline V gene are MNHEY and SVGAGI. CDR3 length: 14 amino acids. In nucleotides, the CDR3 is TGTGCCAGCAGTTATTCCGGGACAGGGGAGACCCAGTACTTC. This gives the protein CASSYSGTGETQYF.

In its sample, this clonotype was seen many times. The genes are TRBV12-3 or TRBV12-4 and TRBJ2-7; D remains unclear. The CDR3 covers 12 residues. V shed 6 bases and J shed 2 bases, with 8 bases lying between them. This CDR3 is CASSSGPYEQYV. DNA of the CDR3: TGTGCCAGCAGCTCCGGCCCCTACGAGCAGTACGTC.

The DNA of the CDR3 is TGCGCCAGCACTAGTTCCCAGATCACCGGGGAGCTGTTTTTT. Translated: CASTSSQITGELFF. The J gene is TRBJ2-2, the V gene TRBV5-1; D uncertain. V was clipped by 6 bases and J by 4 bases, with 13 bases between them. Germline V gene data show CDR1 as SGHRS and CDR2 as YFSETQ. There are 14 residues in the CDR3.

This clonotype showed up just a few times. V usage is TRBV6-1 and J usage is TRBJ1-2, with 10 bases that match TRBD1. From germline, CDR1 is MNHNS and CDR2 SASEGT. Trimming took 3 bases from V and 6 from J; bases not matched to a gene: 7. CDR3 size: 15 residues. CDR3 loop: CASSEDRGWGNGYTF. The CDR3 bases are TGTGCCAGCAGTGAGGACAGGGGGTGGGGAAATGGCTACACCTTC.

This clonotype came up many times. The V call is TRBV9, the J call TRBJ2-3; 7 bases are shared with TRBD2. The CDR3 covers 15 residues. Germline CDR1 is SGDLS and CDR2 is YYNGEE. Germline trimming cut 4 bases from V and 2 bases from J; bases unmatched to any gene: 7. CDR3 in DNA: TGTGCCAGCAGCTTGGGACTATCCTACACAGATACGCAGTATTTT. The encoded protein is CASSLGLSYTDTQYF.

The rearrangement uses TRBV3-2 and TRBJ2-1. TRBV3-2 is a recognized pseudogene. The CDR3 runs 18 residues. CDR3 DNA sequence: TGTGCCACCAGCCAGATATTAGCGGCGAGGAGCTCCTACAATGAGCAGTTCTTC. Translation gives CATSQILAARSSYNEQFF.

This clonotype showed up many times. The chain couples TRBV6-4 to TRBJ2-2; possibly TRBD2 for D (6 bases). Germline CDR1 and CDR2: MRHNA and SNTAGT. The CDR3 spans 14 residues. The V end lost 3 bases, the J end lost 7 bases, and 12 bases lay between the germline ends. CDR3 sequence reads: CASSETGASGELFF. The CDR3 region has the DNA TGTGCCAGCAGTGAGACGGGAGCGAGCGGGGAGCTGTTTTTT.

This clonotype was seen a few times. J is TRBJ2-1 and V is TRBV5-1; D uncertain. Trimming left V 0 bases short and J 2 bases short, with 12 bases between. Per the germline V gene, CDR1 is SGHRS and CDR2 is YFSETQ. The CDR3 is 16 amino acids. In nucleotides, the CDR3 is TGCGCCAGCAGCTTGGAGGTCCGGGCCCCCTACAATGAGCAGTTCTTC. Translation: CASSLEVRAPYNEQFF. Supplemented by reference TRBV5-1 and TRBJ2-1, the full variable domain reads KAGVTQTPRYLIKTRGQQVTLSCSPISGHRSVSWYQQTPGQGLQFLFEYFSETQRNKGNFPGRFSGRQFSNSRSEMNVSTLELGDSALYLCASSLEVRAPYNEQFFGPGTRLTVL.

This clonotype came up a few times. The V and J genes are TRBV5-8 and TRBJ2-1; TRBD2 aligns across 13 bases. Germline V CDR1 and CDR2: SGHTS, YDEGEE. CDR3 length: 17 amino acids. V shed 4 bases, J shed 5 bases, and the junction held 9 bases outside the gene matches. The CDR3 loop is CASSLKKGLAGDNEQFF. DNA of the CDR3: TGTGCCAGCAGCCTTAAGAAAGGACTAGCGGGAGACAATGAGCAGTTCTTC.

The sample holds a few counts of this clonotype. The chain combines TRBV7-6 with TRBJ1-1; D unresolved. The V gene's germline CDR1 is SGHVS and CDR2 FNYEAQ. This CDR3 spans 14 amino acids. V shed 6 bases and J shed 1 base, with 12 bases lying between them. The CDR3 protein is CASSPLDGNTEAFF. The CDR3, as DNA: TGTGCCAGCAGTCCATTGGACGGGAACACTGAAGCTTTCTTT. Filled out from reference TRBV7-6 and TRBJ1-1, the complete variable domain reads GAGVSQSPRYKVTKRGQDVALRCDPISGHVSLYWYRQALGQGPEFLTYFNYEAQQDKSGLPNDRFSAERPEGSISTLTIQRTEQRDSAMYRCASSPLDGNTEAFFGQGTRLTVV.

This clonotype was counted at least ten times. This chain links TRBV7-9 with TRBJ1-5; D unresolved. Germline V gene data show CDR1 as SEHNR and CDR2 as FQNEAQ (reference sequence). The CDR3 covers 12 residues. Trimming cost V 8 bases and J 4 bases, with 9 bases left between them. The CDR3 DNA reads TGTGCCAGCGGCAACATTAATCAGCCCCAGCATTTT. Protein: CASGNINQPQHF.

This clonotype was seen ten or more times. The DNA of the CDR3 is TGTGCCACCAGCATAGGACAGGGAGGAAACACTGAAGCTTTCTTT. Amino acids: CATSIGQGGNTEAFF. The V call is TRBV15, the J call TRBJ1-1; 8 nucleotides agree with TRBD1. The CDR3 loop spans 15 amino acids. Trimming removed 4 bases from V and 2 bases from J; junction bases left unmatched: 6. Germline values: CDR1 LNHNV, CDR2 YYDKDF (reference sequence).

There are a few counts of this clonotype. The chain links TRBV28 to TRBJ2-2; TRBD2 is a possible D gene (5 bases). The CDR3 is made up of 15 amino acids. Deletions cut 6 bases from V and 5 bases from J, with 16 bases between. Germline V gene sequence: CDR1 MDHEN, CDR2 SYDVKM. The CDR3 coding sequence is TGTGCCAGCAGATTCCGGGATATAGTGACCGGGGAGCTGTTTTTT. Protein: CASRFRDIVTGELFF.

In its sample, this clonotype was seen many times. The rearrangement uses TRBV6-5 and TRBJ2-7; D may match TRBD1 or TRBD2 (5 bases each). V gave up 6 bases and J gave up 8 bases, with 14 bases separating them. Germline-derived CDR1 and CDR2 are MNHEY and SVGAGI. The length of the CDR3 is 12 residues. The CDR3 reads CASSSLREKQYF. CDR3 DNA sequence: TGTGCCAGCAGCTCACTCAGGGAGAAGCAGTACTTC.

This clonotype came up many times. The chain uses TRBV20-1 and TRBJ2-1, with D uncertain. CDR1 and CDR2 (germline): DFQATT, SNEGSKA (reference sequence). The CDR3 is 12 amino acids. V was clipped by 0 bases and J by 12 bases, with 12 bases between them. The CDR3 loop reads CSARETFFTQFF. The CDR3 DNA reads as TGCAGTGCTAGAGAAACATTTTTTACGCAGTTCTTC.

This clonotype was observed a handful of times. The gene calls are TRBV27 and TRBJ2-5; a weak D match, TRBD2 (5 bases). Germline-derived CDR1 and CDR2 are MNHEY and SMNVEV (reference sequence). V lost 5 bases and J 5 bases, leaving 15 bases between the germline ends. The CDR3 sequence is 14 residues long. The CDR3 DNA is TGTGCCAGCAGTCCTGAGGCGGGTGGGGAGACCCAGTACTTC. It specifies CASSPEAGGETQYF.

This clonotype was seen at least ten times. The CDR3, as DNA: TGTGCCAGCAGTTTAAGGGACAGGGTGGGATCACCCCTCCACTTT. Protein: CASSLRDRVGSPLHF. This sequence joins TRBV12-3 or TRBV12-4 and TRBJ1-6, with 9 nucleotides matching TRBD1. V lost 2 bases and J lost 10; bases outside the gene matches: 6. The CDR3 covers 15 residues.

V gene TRBV20-1 combines with J gene TRBJ2-5; D unresolved. CDR3 length: 14 amino acids. V lost 0 bases and J 5 bases, leaving 13 bases between the germline ends. The germline V gene encodes CDR1 DFQATT and CDR2 SNEGSKA (reference sequence). The chain's CDR3 is CSARDPSLRETQYF. In DNA form, the CDR3 reads TGCAGTGCTAGAGATCCTTCCCTTAGGGAGACCCAGTACTTC.

V is TRBV24-1 and J is TRBJ2-1, with TRBD2 matching over 11 bases. V dropped 7 bases and J dropped 2; count of bases not matched to a gene: 3. Germline CDR1 is KGHDR and CDR2 is SFDVKD. The CDR3 has 15 residues. This CDR3 is CATRTSGNPYNEQFF. The CDR3 bases are TGTGCCACCAGGACTAGCGGGAACCCCTACAATGAGCAGTTCTTC.

The V gene is TRBV5-1, the J gene TRBJ2-2; D gene ambiguous. The CDR3 has 16 amino acids. Germline assignment: CDR1 SGHRS and CDR2 YFSETQ. The V gene lost 4 bases and the J gene lost 0 bases, with 13 bases spanning the gap. In DNA form, the CDR3 reads TGCGCCAGCAGCATGACACCCACGTCGAACACCGGGGAGCTGTTTTTT. It codes for CASSMTPTSNTGELFF.